The present T cell receptor beta chain was sequenced within a study of T cells after yellow fever vaccination. Overall study findings and caveats: Peak timing came faster in the weaker secondary response, day 5 versus 15. Clones from primary vaccination mostly reappeared after the booster (approximately 96% CD4, approximately 91% CD8). The study noted that FACS-sorted repertoires could contain abundant clonotypes contaminating from the bulk population.

This clonotype came up a few times. Antigen specificity is unknown. The TCR cDNA carried a universal primer site and UMIs from 5'RACE template switching. Using its own MiXCR run on the 5' RACE reads, TCRdb lists one record per CDR3 protein. There are just under 600,000 distinct CDR3 sequences in the sample; approximately 15% occur only once, and more than 13% lies in the top ten. The origin of this receptor is a man aged 25 to 40 who received the YFV17D yellow fever vaccine. Material: PBMCs, obtained on the day of the yellow fever booster vaccination.

For the CDR3, the DNA is TGTGCCAGCAGATCTATTCACTACAGGGAGGGCTACGAGCAGTACTTC. This sequence encodes CASRSIHYREGYEQYF. This rearrangement joins TRBV28 to TRBJ2-7, with D possibly TRBD2 on 7 matching bases. This CDR3 comprises 16 residues. Germline V lookup: CDR1 MDHEN, CDR2 SYDVKM. Trimming cost V 6 bases and J 3 bases, with 21 bases left between them.